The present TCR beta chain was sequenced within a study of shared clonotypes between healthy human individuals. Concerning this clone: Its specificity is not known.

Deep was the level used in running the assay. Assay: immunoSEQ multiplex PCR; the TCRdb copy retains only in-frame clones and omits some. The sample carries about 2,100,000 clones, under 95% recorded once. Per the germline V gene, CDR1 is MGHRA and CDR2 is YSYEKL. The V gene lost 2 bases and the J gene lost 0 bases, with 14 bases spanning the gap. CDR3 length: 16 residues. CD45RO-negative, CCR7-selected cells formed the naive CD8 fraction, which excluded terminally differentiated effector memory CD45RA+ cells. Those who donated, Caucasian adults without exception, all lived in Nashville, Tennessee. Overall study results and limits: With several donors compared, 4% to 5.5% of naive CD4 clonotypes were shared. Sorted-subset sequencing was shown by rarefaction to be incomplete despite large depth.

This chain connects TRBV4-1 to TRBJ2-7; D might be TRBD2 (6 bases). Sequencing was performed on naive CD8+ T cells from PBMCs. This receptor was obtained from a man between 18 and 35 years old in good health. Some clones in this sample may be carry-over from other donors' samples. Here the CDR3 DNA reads TGCGCCAGCAGCCAAAGCACCCGGGGGAGCTCCTACGAGCAGTACTTC. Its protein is CASSQSTRGSSYEQYF.